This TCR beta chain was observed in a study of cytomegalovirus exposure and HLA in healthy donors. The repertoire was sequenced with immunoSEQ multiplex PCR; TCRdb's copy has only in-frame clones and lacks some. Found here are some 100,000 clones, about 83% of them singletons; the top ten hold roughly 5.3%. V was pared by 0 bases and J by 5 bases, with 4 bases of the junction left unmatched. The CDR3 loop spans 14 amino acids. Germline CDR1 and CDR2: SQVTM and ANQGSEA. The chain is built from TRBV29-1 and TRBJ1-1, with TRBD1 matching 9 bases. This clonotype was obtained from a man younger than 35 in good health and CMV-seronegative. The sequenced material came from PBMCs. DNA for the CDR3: TGCAGCGTTGAAGATCGACAGGGGGGGACTGAAGCTTTCTTT. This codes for CSVEDRQGGTEAFF.